This T cell receptor (beta chain) is from a study of CD8+ T cells in alopecia areata. Study-level findings and limits: More clonal than normal scalp was lesional scalp, particularly alopecia totalis/universalis.

Trimming left V 3 bases short and J 4 bases short, with 9 bases between. Germline loops: CDR1 LNHDA, CDR2 SQIVND (reference sequence). The CDR3 consists of 13 residues. After isolation, RNA underwent reverse transcription to generate cDNA as the sequencing template. The protocol was immunoSEQ multiplex PCR, while the TCRdb copy is restricted to in-frame clones and leaves out a portion. The repertoire holds approximately 24,000 clones, with around 56% as singletons. Researchers gathered lesional scalp punch biopsies and peripheral blood from patients with alopecia areata. Sorting separated CD4+ and CD8+ T cells out of PBMCs. For this clone: Its antigen remains unidentified.

The TCR sequence derives from a human donor with alopecia areata. Sequenced: NKG2D-high CD8+ T cells sorted from blood. The rearrangement uses TRBV19 and TRBJ1-1; D is undetermined. Written as DNA, the CDR3 is TGTGCCAGTAGTATGGGCGGACTCACTGAAGCTTTCTTT. Translated: CASSMGGLTEAFF.